These 8 T cell receptor beta chains came from one sample sequenced in a study of T cell changes during pregnancy in multiple sclerosis. Some clones are missing from TCRdb's copy, which holds only in-frame ones; the method was immunoSEQ multiplex PCR. The sample holds about 89,000 clones, 85% to 95% seen once. The material was peripheral blood, obtained in the third trimester of pregnancy. Receptors were obtained from a female donor with multiple sclerosis, enrolled in a pregnancy study.

V is TRBV7-8 and J is TRBJ1-1; D gene ambiguous. V lost 6 bases and J 0 bases, leaving 29 bases between the germline ends. The CDR3 is made up of 20 amino acids. Germline values: CDR1 SGHVS, CDR2 FQNEAQ. The CDR3 DNA sequence: TGTGCCAGCAGAGCTTATTCTATAATTTCGTCGCCGACTATGAACACTGAAGCTTTCTTT. Protein sequence: CASRAYSIISSPTMNTEAFF.

The V gene is TRBV7-3, the J gene TRBJ2-3; maybe TRBD1 (5 bases). Trimming took off 2 bases at V and 3 bases at J, with 15 bases between the two ends. This CDR3 has 16 residues. From germline, CDR1 is SGHTA and CDR2 FQGTGA. The CDR3 protein is CASSLGAGLETDTQYF. CDR3 coding DNA: TGTGCCAGCAGCTTAGGGGCAGGGTTGGAAACAGATACGCAGTATTTT.

The J gene is TRBJ2-7, the V gene TRBV4-1; D is possibly TRBD2 (6 bases). This CDR3 comprises 17 residues. Germline-derived CDR1 and CDR2 are MGHRA and YSYEKL. V was trimmed by 4 bases and J by 4 bases, leaving 23 bases between them. CDR3 amino acids: CASSPSMGTPVRYEQYF. The CDR3 bases are TGCGCCAGCAGCCCGTCTATGGGGACTCCCGTGAGGTACGAGCAGTACTTC.

The chain combines TRBV4-1 with TRBJ1-1; D call uncertain. The CDR3 is 13 residues long. Germline-derived CDR1 and CDR2 are MGHRA and YSYEKL. The V gene lost 0 bases and the J gene lost 8 bases, with 10 bases spanning the gap. CDR3 sequence: CASSQDRWREAFF. CDR3 in DNA: TGCGCCAGCAGCCAAGATAGGTGGAGGGAAGCTTTCTTT.

This chain connects TRBV27 to TRBJ1-5; tentative D call: TRBD1 (5 bases). V was pared by 5 bases and J by 2 bases, with 19 bases between. Germline assignment: CDR1 MNHEY and CDR2 SMNVEV (reference sequence). This CDR3 contains 17 residues. For the CDR3, the DNA is TGTGCCAGCAGTGAAATCGGGGGGTATGAGGGCAATCAGCCCCAGCATTTT. Its translation is CASSEIGGYEGNQPQHF.

The chain uses TRBV19 and TRBJ1-2; D remains ambiguous. V lost 3 bases and J 6 bases, leaving 11 bases between the germline ends. The CDR3 length is 13 residues. Germline lookup yields CDR1 LNHDA and CDR2 SQIVND (reference sequence). The CDR3 loop reads CASSIRGINGYTF. CDR3 in DNA: TGTGCCAGTAGTATCCGAGGGATCAATGGCTACACCTTC.

The chain uses TRBV5-1 and TRBJ2-7; no reliable D call. This CDR3 spans 13 amino acids. Trimming shortened V by 0 bases and J by 3 bases, and 7 bases separated the two germline ends. The V gene's germline CDR1 is SGHRS and CDR2 YFSETQ. The CDR3 nucleotides are TGCGCCAGCAGCTTGGAACAGTACTACGAGCAGTACTTC. It specifies CASSLEQYYEQYF.

V and J are TRBV7-9 and TRBJ2-1; 9 bases fit TRBD2. The CDR3 runs to 15 residues. Unmatched junction bases numbered 6, after V lost 1 base and J lost 8 bases. The germline V gene has CDR1 SEHNR and CDR2 FQNEAQ (reference sequence). Here the CDR3 reads CASSLGNSGSHEQFF. CDR3 sequence (DNA): TGTGCCAGCAGCTTAGGAAATAGCGGGAGCCATGAGCAGTTCTTC.